This TCR beta chain emerged from a study of cytomegalovirus exposure and HLA in healthy donors. On this clone: No antigen is known for it.

PCR primers comprised 60 Vbeta and 13 Jbeta primers. This table comes from immunoSEQ multiplex PCR, and its TCRdb copy is limited to in-frame clones, with some not included. The table lists 110,000 to 150,000 clones, with about 2.2% in the top ten. Healthy bone marrow donors supplied every sample. Donors likely had unrecorded immune exposures despite being nominally healthy when sampled. Study-level points and caveats: Another analysis was done later, and it associated 16,951 TCR beta sequences with HLA alleles at 0.05 false discovery rate. It was confirmed in vitro that a few of the CMV-associated chains were specific for CMV antigens.

Germline V lookup: CDR1 KGHSH, CDR2 LQKENI. J lost 7 bases, V lost 3 bases, and 6 bases had no gene match. The CDR3 has 15 residues. The specimen sequenced was PBMCs. The sequence came from a woman under 30 in good health and CMV-seronegative. This chain connects TRBV18 to TRBJ1-6, with TRBD1 matching 7 bases. The CDR3 DNA reads as TGTGCCAGCTCACCCCCGGGACAGTTCAATTCACCCCTCCACTTT. Translating it yields CASSPPGQFNSPLHF.